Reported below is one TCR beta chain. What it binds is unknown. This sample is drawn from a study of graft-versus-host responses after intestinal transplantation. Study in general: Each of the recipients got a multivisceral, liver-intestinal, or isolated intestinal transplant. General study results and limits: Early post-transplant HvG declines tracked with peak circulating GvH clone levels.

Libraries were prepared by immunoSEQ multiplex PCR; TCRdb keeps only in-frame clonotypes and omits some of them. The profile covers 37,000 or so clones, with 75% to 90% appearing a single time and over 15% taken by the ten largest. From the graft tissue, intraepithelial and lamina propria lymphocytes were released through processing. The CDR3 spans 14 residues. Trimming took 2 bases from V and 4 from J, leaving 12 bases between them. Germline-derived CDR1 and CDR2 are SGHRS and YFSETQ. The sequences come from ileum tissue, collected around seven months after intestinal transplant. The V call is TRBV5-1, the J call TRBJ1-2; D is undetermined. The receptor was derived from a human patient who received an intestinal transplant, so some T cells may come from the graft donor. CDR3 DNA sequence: TGCGCCAGCAGCTTTTCCGAGGGTACCTATGGCTACACCTTC. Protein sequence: CASSFSEGTYGYTF. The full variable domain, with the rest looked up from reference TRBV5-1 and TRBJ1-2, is KAGVTQTPRYLIKTRGQQVTLSCSPISGHRSVSWYQQTPGQGLQFLFEYFSETQRNKGNFPGRFSGRQFSNSRSEMNVSTLELGDSALYLCASSFSEGTYGYTFGSGTRLTVV.